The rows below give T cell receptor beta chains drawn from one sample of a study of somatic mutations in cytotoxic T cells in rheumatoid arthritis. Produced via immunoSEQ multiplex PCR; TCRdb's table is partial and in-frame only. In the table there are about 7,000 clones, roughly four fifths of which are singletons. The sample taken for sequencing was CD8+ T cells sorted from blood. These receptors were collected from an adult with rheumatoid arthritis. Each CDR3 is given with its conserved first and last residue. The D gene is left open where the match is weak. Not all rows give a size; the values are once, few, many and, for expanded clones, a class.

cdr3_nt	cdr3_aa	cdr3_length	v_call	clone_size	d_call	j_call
TGTGCCAGTAGTATAGGACAGTTCTCGGGGGTCGCTTTCTTT	CASSIGQFSGVAFF	14	TRBV19	.	.	TRBJ1-1
TGTGCCAGCAGCTTAGACGGGACAGGGCGGTCTTCCTTTCAGCCCCAGCATTTT	CASSLDGTGRSSFQPQHF	18	TRBV11-3	once	TRBD1	TRBJ1-5
TGCGCCAGCAGCCTAGCGGGGGGGCGTCCAGATACGCAGTATTTT	CASSLAGGRPDTQYF	15	TRBV5-1	.	TRBD2	TRBJ2-3
TGTGCCAGCAGCGTAGGGTTGGGGTCAGGGAACACTGAAGCTTTCTTT	CASSVGLGSGNTEAFF	16	TRBV9	once	.	TRBJ1-1
TGTGCCAGCCCCCTAGGGACTAGGTCGTACAATGAGCAGTTCTTC	CASPLGTRSYNEQFF	15	TRBV21-1	.	.	TRBJ2-1
TGTGCCAGCAGGTCTAGCGGGGGGGCCGCGAATGAGCAGTTCTTC	CASRSSGGAANEQFF	15	TRBV6-5	.	TRBD2	TRBJ2-1
TGTGCCAGCAGCTTAATGATTAATGAGCAGTTCTTC	CASSLMINEQFF	12	TRBV13	.	.	TRBJ2-1
TGTGCCAGCAGCGTGACTAGCGGGCCCGGCGGGGAGCTGTTTTTT	CASSVTSGPGGELFF	15	TRBV11-2	.	TRBD2	TRBJ2-2
TGCGCCAGCAGATCACAGGGGGGCACCGGGGAGCTGTTTTTT	CASRSQGGTGELFF	14	TRBV5-1	.	TRBD1	TRBJ2-2
TGTGCCAGTAGTACAGGACGACCGTATCCCTCGCCCCTCCACTTT	CASSTGRPYPSPLHF	15	TRBV19	.	.	TRBJ1-6
TGTGCCAGCAGCTCACAGAGGTACCAAGAGACCCAGTACTTC	CASSSQRYQETQYF	14	TRBV7-9	.	.	TRBJ2-5
TGCGCCAGCAGCTATTTGGGACTTCCCTTAGGGAACACCGGGGAGCTGTTTTTT	CASSYLGLPLGNTGELFF	18	TRBV4-1	.	.	TRBJ2-2
TGTGCCAGCAGTATCTCGACAGGTCTAACTACCGGAGCTTTCTTT	CASSISTGLTTGAFF	15	TRBV28	once	.	TRBJ1-1
TGCGCCAGCAGCTCAGGATTTACTAGCACAGATACGCAGTATTTT	CASSSGFTSTDTQYF	15	TRBV5-1	.	.	TRBJ2-3
TGTGCCTGGAGTGTACCTCCGGACTATGGCTACACCTTC	CAWSVPPDYGYTF	13	TRBV30	medium-sized	.	TRBJ1-2
TGCGCCAGCAGCTTGGGGGCTAGCGGGGTTGACGAGCAGTACTTC	CASSLGASGVDEQYF	15	TRBV5-1	.	TRBD2	TRBJ2-7
TGTGCCAGCAGCTTAGGGACAGAACTCAAAAACATTCAGTACTTC	CASSLGTELKNIQYF	15	TRBV7-9	.	.	TRBJ2-4
TGTGCCAGCAGTCCCTCGGTTAGGGACGGTAGAACCTACGAGCAGTACTTC	CASSPSVRDGRTYEQYF	17	TRBV27	.	.	TRBJ2-7
TGTGCCAGCAGCTTAGCGCCTTGGGGGGGGTCAGGGACCCAGTACTTC	CASSLAPWGGSGTQYF	16	TRBV7-8	few	TRBD2	TRBJ2-5
TGTGCCAGCAGTTACTCACAGGGGGCTAGTGGAAACACCATATATTTT	CASSYSQGASGNTIYF	16	TRBV6-5	.	TRBD1	TRBJ1-3
TGTGCCACCAAACTGGCGAACACCGGGGAGCTGTTTTTT	CATKLANTGELFF	13	TRBV15	medium-sized	.	TRBJ2-2
TGTGCCAGCAGCTTAGCGCAAAGGGACACCCCCTACGAGCAGTACTTC	CASSLAQRDTPYEQYF	16	TRBV7-9	.	.	TRBJ2-7
TGTGCCATCAGGCCGGGGGGGGTGGCATTTCGGGATGGCTACACCTTC	CAIRPGGVAFRDGYTF	16	TRBV10-3	medium-sized	.	TRBJ1-2
TGTGCCAGCTCCCCCGGGGGGAACCGGGAGACCCAGTACTTC	CASSPGGNRETQYF	14	TRBV18	.	TRBD2	TRBJ2-5
TGCGCCAGCAGCCAAGATATGGGACAGGTCTATGGCTACACCTTC	CASSQDMGQVYGYTF	15	TRBV4-3	.	TRBD1	TRBJ1-2
TGTGCCAGCAGCTTAGCGGGTAGCGGGGGCACAGATACGCAGTATTTT	CASSLAGSGGTDTQYF	16	TRBV7-2	.	TRBD2	TRBJ2-3
TGCAGCGTACAAAGAGGGACAGGGACTGGAAACACCATATATTTT	CSVQRGTGTGNTIYF	15	TRBV29-1	.	TRBD1	TRBJ1-3
TGTGCCAGCAGCGTAGCGAGGGCAGGGGGACAACTGTTTTTT	CASSVARAGGQLFF	14	TRBV9	.	TRBD1	TRBJ1-4
TGTGCCAGCAGTGGACAGGAGAACACTGAAGCTTTCTTT	CASSGQENTEAFF	13	TRBV2	.	.	TRBJ1-1
TGTGCCAGCAGTTACACCACAGGAAGCTCCTACGAGCAGTACTTC	CASSYTTGSSYEQYF	15	TRBV6-5	.	.	TRBJ2-7
TGTGCCTGGAGCCCTACGTTCGGGGCTCCCAATCAGCCCCAGCATTTT	CAWSPTFGAPNQPQHF	16	TRBV30	.	.	TRBJ1-5
TGTGCCAGCAGAAAGTGGGTCGTCGGTAATTCACCCCTCCACTTT	CASRKWVVGNSPLHF	15	TRBV6-5	few	.	TRBJ1-6
TGTGCCAGCAGCCGCACCGAGACAGGGGTCGAAAAACTGTTTTTT	CASSRTETGVEKLFF	15	TRBV7-9	.	TRBD1	TRBJ1-4
TGTGCCAGCAGCTTCCAGGGTTGGGAGACCCAGTACTTC	CASSFQGWETQYF	13	TRBV5-8	.	.	TRBJ2-5
TGCGCCAGCAGCCCACAAGGGCTAGCGGATTTCGAGGAGACCCAGTACTTC	CASSPQGLADFEETQYF	17	TRBV4-1	once	TRBD2	TRBJ2-5
TGTGCCAGCAGCTTGGGGGCAGGGGTCTCCTACGAGCAGTACTTC	CASSLGAGVSYEQYF	15	TRBV5-4	.	.	TRBJ2-7
TGTGCCAGCAGCTTAGTGTTTCCCCAGAGACAGGGCACCGGGGAGCTGTTTTTT	CASSLVFPQRQGTGELFF	18	TRBV7-6	once	TRBD1	TRBJ2-2